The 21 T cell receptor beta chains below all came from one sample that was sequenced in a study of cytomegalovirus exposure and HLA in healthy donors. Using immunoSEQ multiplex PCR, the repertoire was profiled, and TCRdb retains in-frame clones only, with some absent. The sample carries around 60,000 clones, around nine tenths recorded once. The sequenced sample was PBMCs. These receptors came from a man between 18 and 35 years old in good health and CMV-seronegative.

DNA of the CDR3: TGTGCCAGCAGTTACAGGGGGCAGGACTATGGCTACACCTTC. Translated, it gives CASSYRGQDYGYTF. The chain carries TRBV6-5 and TRBJ1-2, with 7 bases fitting TRBD1. This CDR3 is 14 amino acids long. The junction had 3 bases not matched to a gene; V was cut back by 2 bases and J by 3 bases. Germline V gene data show CDR1 as MNHEY and CDR2 as SVGAGI.

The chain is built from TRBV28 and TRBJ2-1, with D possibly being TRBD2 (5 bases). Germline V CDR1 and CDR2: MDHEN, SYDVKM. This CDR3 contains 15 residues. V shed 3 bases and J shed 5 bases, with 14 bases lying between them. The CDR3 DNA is TGTGCCAGCAGTTTCTGGCGGGCAGTTAACAATGAGCAGTTCTTC. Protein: CASSFWRAVNNEQFF.

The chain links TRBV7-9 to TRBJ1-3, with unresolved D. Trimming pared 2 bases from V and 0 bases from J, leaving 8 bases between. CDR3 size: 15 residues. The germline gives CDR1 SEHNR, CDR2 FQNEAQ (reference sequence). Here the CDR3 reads CASSLFVGSGNTIYF. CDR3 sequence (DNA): TGTGCCAGCAGCTTATTCGTCGGCTCTGGAAACACCATATATTTT.

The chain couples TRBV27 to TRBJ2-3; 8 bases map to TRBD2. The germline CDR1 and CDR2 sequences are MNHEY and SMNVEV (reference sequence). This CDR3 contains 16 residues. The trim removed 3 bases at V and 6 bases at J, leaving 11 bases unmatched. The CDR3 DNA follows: TGTGCCAGCAGTTTCTCGACCGGGACTAGACCGGATACGCAGTATTTT. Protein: CASSFSTGTRPDTQYF.

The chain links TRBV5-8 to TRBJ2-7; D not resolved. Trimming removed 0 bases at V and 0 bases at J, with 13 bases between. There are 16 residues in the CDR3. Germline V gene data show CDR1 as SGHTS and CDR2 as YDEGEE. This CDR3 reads CASSLDALKSSYEQYF. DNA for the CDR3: TGTGCCAGCAGCTTGGATGCCCTTAAGAGCTCCTACGAGCAGTACTTC. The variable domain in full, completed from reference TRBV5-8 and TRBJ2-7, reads EAGVTQSPTHLIKTRGQQATLRCSPISGHTSVYWYQQALGLGLQFLLWYDEGEERNRGNFPPRFSGRQFPNYSSELNVNALELEDSALYLCASSLDALKSSYEQYFGPGTRLTVT.

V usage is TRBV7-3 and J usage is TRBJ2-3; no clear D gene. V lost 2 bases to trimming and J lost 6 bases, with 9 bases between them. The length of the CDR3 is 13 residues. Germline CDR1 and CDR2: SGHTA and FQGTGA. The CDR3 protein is CASSLASLDTQYF. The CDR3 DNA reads TGTGCCAGCAGCTTAGCTAGTTTGGATACGCAGTATTTT.

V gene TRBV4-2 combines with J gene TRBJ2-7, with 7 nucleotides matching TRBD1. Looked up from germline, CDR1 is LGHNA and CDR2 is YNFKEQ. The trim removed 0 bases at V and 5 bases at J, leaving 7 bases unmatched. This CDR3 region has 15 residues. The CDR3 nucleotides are TGTGCCAGCAGCCAAGATGGTACAAGGGGGCACGAGCAGTACTTC. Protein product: CASSQDGTRGHEQYF.

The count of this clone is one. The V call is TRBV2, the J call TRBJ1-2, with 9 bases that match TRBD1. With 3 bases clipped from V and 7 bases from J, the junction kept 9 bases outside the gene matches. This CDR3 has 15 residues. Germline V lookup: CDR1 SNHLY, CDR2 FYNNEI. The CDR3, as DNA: TGTGCCAGCAGTGAGATCACAGGGGGCGCGGCTGGCTACACCTTC. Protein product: CASSEITGGAAGYTF.

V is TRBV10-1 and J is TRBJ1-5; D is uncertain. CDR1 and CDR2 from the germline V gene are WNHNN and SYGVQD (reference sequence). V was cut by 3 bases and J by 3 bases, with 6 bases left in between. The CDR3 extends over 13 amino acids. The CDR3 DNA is TGCGCCAGCAGTGACAGTGTCAATCAGCCCCAGCATTTT. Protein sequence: CASSDSVNQPQHF.

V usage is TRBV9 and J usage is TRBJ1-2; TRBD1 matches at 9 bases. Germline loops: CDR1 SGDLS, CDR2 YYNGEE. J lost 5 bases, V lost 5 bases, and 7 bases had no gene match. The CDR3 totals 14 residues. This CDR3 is CASSTRTGEYGYTF. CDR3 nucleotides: TGTGCCAGCAGTACTAGGACAGGGGAATATGGCTACACCTTC.

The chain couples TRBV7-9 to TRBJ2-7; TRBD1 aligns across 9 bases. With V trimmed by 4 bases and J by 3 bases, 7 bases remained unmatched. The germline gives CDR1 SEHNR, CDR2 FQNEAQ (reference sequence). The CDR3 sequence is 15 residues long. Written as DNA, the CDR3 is TGTGCCAGCAGCTATTCCGGGACAGGGAGCTACGAGCAGTACTTC. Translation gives CASSYSGTGSYEQYF.

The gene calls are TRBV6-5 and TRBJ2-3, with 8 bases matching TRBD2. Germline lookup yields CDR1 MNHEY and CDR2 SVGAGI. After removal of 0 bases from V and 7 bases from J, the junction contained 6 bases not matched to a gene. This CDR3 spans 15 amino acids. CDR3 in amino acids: CASSYSGLVEHTQYF. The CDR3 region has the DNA TGTGCCAGCAGTTACTCGGGACTAGTGGAACATACGCAGTATTTT.

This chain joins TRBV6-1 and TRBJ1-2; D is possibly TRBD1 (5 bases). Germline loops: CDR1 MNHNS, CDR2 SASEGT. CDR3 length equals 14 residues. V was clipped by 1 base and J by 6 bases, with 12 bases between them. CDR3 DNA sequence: TGTGCCAGCAGTGAAGGGCGGGGCATAGATGGCTACACCTTC. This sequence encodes CASSEGRGIDGYTF.

The chain's CDR3 is CASSDAGEGSGELFF. As DNA, the CDR3 is TGTGCCAGCAGCGACGCGGGGGAGGGCTCCGGGGAGCTGTTTTTT. The rearrangement joins TRBV7-9 to TRBJ2-2, with 7 bases identical to TRBD2. Germline CDR1 reads SEHNR; CDR2 reads FQNEAQ (reference sequence). This CDR3 region has 15 residues. With 5 bases clipped from V and 6 bases from J, the junction kept 9 bases outside the gene matches.

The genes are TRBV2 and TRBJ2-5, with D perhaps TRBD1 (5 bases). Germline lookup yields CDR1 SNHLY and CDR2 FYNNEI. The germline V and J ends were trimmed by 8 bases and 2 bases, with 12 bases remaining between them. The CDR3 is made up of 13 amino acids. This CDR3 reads CASARDSQETQYF. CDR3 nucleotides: TGTGCCAGCGCCCGCGACAGTCAAGAGACCCAGTACTTC. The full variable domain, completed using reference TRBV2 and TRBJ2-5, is EPEVTQTPSHQVTQMGQEVILRCVPISNHLYFYWYRQILGQKVEFLVSFYNNEISEKSEIFDDQFSVERPDGSNFTLKIRSTKLEDSAMYFCASARDSQETQYFGPGTRLLVL.

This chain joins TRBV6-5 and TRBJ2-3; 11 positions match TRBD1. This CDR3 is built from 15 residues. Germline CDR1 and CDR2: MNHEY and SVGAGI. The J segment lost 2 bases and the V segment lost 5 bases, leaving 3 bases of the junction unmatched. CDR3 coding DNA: TGTGCCAGCAGTCGAGGACAGGGGGCCACAGATACGCAGTATTTT. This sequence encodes CASSRGQGATDTQYF.

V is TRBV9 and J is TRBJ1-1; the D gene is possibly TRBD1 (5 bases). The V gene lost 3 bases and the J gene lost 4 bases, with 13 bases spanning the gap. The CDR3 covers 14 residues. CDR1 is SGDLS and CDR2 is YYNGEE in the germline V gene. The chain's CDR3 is CASSEDRALTEAFF. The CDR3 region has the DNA TGTGCCAGCAGCGAAGACAGAGCCCTCACTGAAGCTTTCTTT.

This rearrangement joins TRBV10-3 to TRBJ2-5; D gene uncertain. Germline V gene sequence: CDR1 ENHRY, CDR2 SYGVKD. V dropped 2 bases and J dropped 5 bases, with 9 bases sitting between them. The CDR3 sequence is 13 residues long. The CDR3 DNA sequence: TGTGCCATCAGTGAGAACTCTCGGGAGACCCAGTACTTC. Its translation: CAISENSRETQYF.

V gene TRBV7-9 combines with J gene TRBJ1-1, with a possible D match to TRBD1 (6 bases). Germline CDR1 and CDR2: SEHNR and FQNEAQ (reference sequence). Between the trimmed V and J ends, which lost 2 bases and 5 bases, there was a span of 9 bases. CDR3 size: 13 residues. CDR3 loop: CASSLTGSTEAFF. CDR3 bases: TGTGCCAGCAGCTTAACAGGGAGTACTGAAGCTTTCTTT.

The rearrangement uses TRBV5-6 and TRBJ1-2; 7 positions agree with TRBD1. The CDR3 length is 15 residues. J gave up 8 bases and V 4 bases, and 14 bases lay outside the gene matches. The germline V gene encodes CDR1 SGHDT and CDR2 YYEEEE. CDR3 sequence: CASSPPEDRAGGYTF. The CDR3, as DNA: TGTGCCAGCAGCCCGCCGGAAGACAGGGCTGGAGGCTACACCTTC.

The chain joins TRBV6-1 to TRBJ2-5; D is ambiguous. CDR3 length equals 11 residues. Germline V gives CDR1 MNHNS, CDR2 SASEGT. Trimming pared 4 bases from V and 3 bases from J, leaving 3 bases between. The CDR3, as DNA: TGTGCCAGCAGTGCTAAAGAGACCCAGTACTTC. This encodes CASSAKETQYF.